This T cell receptor (beta chain) appears in the sequencing data of a study of blood T cell repertoires in COVID-19. Study background: Samples representing acute and convalescent COVID-19 were sourced from the United States, Italy and Spain. PBMCs, B-cell-depleted T cells, or T cells provided the cDNA or gDNA that made up the material.

With V trimmed by 1 base and J by 10 bases, 8 bases remained unmatched. The CDR3 has 15 amino acids. Germline V gene data show CDR1 as LNHDA and CDR2 as SQIVND (reference sequence). Under the authors' procedure: The authors estimated nucleated cell counts from reference gene primer amplification. Data came from immunoSEQ multiplex PCR; TCRdb stores just in-frame clones and leaves some out. V, J and clone size reflect that table, while D and trimming were determined from the DNA. The sample records fewer than 40,000 clones, 91% being singletons. The source is a human donor in a cohort sampled during active COVID-19. The sequenced material came from peripheral blood. The genes are TRBV19 and TRBJ1-4; 8 positions agree with TRBD1. In nucleotides, the CDR3 is TGTGCCAGTAGTATAGGACAGGGGATGAGGGGAAAACTGTTTTTT. Its protein is CASSIGQGMRGKLFF. The whole variable domain, remainder taken from reference TRBV19 and TRBJ1-4, is DGGITQSPKYLFRKEGQNVTLSCEQNLNHDAMYWYRQDPGQGLRLIYYSQIVNDFQKGDIAEGYSVSREKKESFPLTVTSAQKNPTAFYLCASSIGQGMRGKLFFGSGTQLSVL.